Each of the 22 T cell receptor beta chains below was sequenced from the same sample in a study of radiation and T cells in renal cell carcinoma. Indicated time point: blood 2 weeks post-SBRT. Treatment denoted: 15 Gy SBRT to primary tumor, nephrectomy 4 weeks later. Repertoires were generated with immunoSEQ multiplex PCR, while TCRdb's copy carries only in-frame clones and drops some. The table has roughly 75,000 clones, more than 75% seen once; the top ten hold under 6.5%. The sample was blood, taken from a patient whose treatment included radiotherapy and nephrectomy. The receptors derive from a man aged 55-75 years with renal cell carcinoma.

V usage is TRBV9 and J usage is TRBJ2-5, with 10 positions matching TRBD2. Per the germline V gene, CDR1 is SGDLS and CDR2 is YYNGEE. Trimming took 3 bases from V and 4 from J; bases not matched to a gene: 6. The CDR3 contains 15 residues. The CDR3 bases are TGTGCCAGCAGCGCCGATGTAGCGGGAGGAGAGACCCAGTACTTC. Encoded protein: CASSADVAGGETQYF.

The V gene is TRBV2, the J gene TRBJ2-7; a weak D match, TRBD2 (6 bases). Germline V gene lookup returns CDR1 SNHLY and CDR2 FYNNEI. The CDR3 is 17 residues long. With 0 bases removed from V and 1 base from J, the gap between germline ends came to 16 bases. The CDR3 here is CASSEAGAGSGSYEQYF. CDR3 DNA: TGTGCCAGCAGTGAAGCGGGCGCGGGAAGCGGGTCCTACGAGCAGTACTTC.

As for this clone: Other DNA sequences in this sample translate to the same CDR3. The J gene is TRBJ1-1, the V gene TRBV5-4, with D possibly TRBD1 on 5 matching bases. Trimming pared 4 bases from V and 4 bases from J, leaving 11 bases between. This CDR3 is built from 13 residues. Germline lookup yields CDR1 SGHNT and CDR2 YYREEE (reference sequence). CDR3 nucleotide sequence: TGTGCCAGCAGCCTCGGGGGACCCACTGAAGCTTTCTTT. Encoded protein: CASSLGGPTEAFF.

This chain joins TRBV28 and TRBJ2-7, with 9 bases aligning to TRBD2. The CDR3 extends over 15 amino acids. CDR1 MDHEN and CDR2 SYDVKM come from the germline V gene. V shed 5 bases and J 6 bases; nucleotides not matched to a gene: 11. CDR3 nucleotides: TGTGCCAGCAGTGGTCCGGGACTAGCAAGGGTCGAGCAGTACTTC. Translating it yields CASSGPGLARVEQYF.

In DNA, the CDR3 is TGTGCCAGTAGTGGGGTGGGAGAGACCCAGTACTTC. Its protein is CASSGVGETQYF. V is TRBV19 and J is TRBJ2-5; D is ambiguous. V was shortened by 5 bases and J by 4 bases, with 8 bases between the two germline ends. CDR3 length: 12 amino acids. CDR1 and CDR2 (germline): LNHDA, SQIVND (reference sequence).

The chain is built from TRBV7-9 and TRBJ2-2; 7 bases match TRBD2. Germline-derived CDR1 and CDR2 are SEHNR and FQNEAQ (reference sequence). The V segment lost 3 bases and the J segment 1 base; nucleotides outside the gene matches: 8. The CDR3 consists of 17 residues. The CDR3: CASSFFSGLRNTGELFF. For the CDR3, the DNA is TGTGCCAGCAGCTTCTTTAGCGGGCTTCGGAACACCGGGGAGCTGTTTTTT.

The V and J genes are TRBV6-1 and TRBJ2-1; 10 positions match TRBD2. V shed 6 bases and J 7 bases; nucleotides not matched to a gene: 6. The CDR3 has 14 residues. Per germline, CDR1 MNHNS and CDR2 SASEGT. DNA of the CDR3: TGTGCCAGCAGAGCTAGCGGGAGTCGGAATGAGCAGTTCTTC. Translated, it gives CASRASGSRNEQFF.

The genes are TRBV11-2 and TRBJ2-7; 14 positions match TRBD2. V lost 4 bases, J lost 2 bases, and 7 bases stayed unmatched. Per germline, CDR1 SGHAT and CDR2 FQNNGV. The CDR3 contains 17 residues. In nucleotides, the CDR3 is TGTGCCAGCAGCTCCCGACTAGCGGGAGGGCCGCCCTACGAGCAGTACTTC. Amino acid sequence: CASSSRLAGGPPYEQYF.

The chain recombines TRBV5-1 with TRBJ2-7, with D tentatively TRBD1 or TRBD2 (5 bases each). Germline V gives CDR1 SGHRS, CDR2 YFSETQ. V was clipped by 6 bases and J by 3 bases, with 19 bases between them. The CDR3 contains 15 residues. CDR3 bases: TGCGCCAGCAAAATCGACTATTGGGGCGACTACGAGCAGTACTTC. The encoded protein is CASKIDYWGDYEQYF.

The chain is built from TRBV10-1 and TRBJ1-1; TRBD1 is a possible D gene (5 bases). In germline, CDR1 is WNHNN, CDR2 SYGVQD (reference sequence). With 8 bases removed from V and 3 bases from J, the gap between germline ends came to 19 bases. The CDR3 contains 15 residues. This CDR3 is CASSRGGIRDTEAFF. The CDR3 DNA reads TGCGCCAGCTCCCGGGGGGGTATTCGGGACACTGAAGCTTTCTTT.

The genes are TRBV5-4 and TRBJ1-4; TRBD1 might be the D (6 bases). Trimming removed 4 bases from V and 8 bases from J, with 15 bases in between. This CDR3 is 14 amino acids long. CDR1 is SGHNT and CDR2 is YYREEE in the germline V gene (reference sequence). The CDR3 region is CASSGGGRREKLFF. The CDR3 DNA is TGTGCCAGCAGCGGAGGGGGGAGGCGGGAAAAACTGTTTTTT.

V and J are TRBV5-1 and TRBJ2-2; D gene ambiguous. This CDR3 is built from 13 residues. Trimming removed 1 base at V and 5 bases at J, with 6 bases between. Germline CDR1 SGHRS, CDR2 YFSETQ. CDR3 sequence: CASSLRQTGELFF. DNA of the CDR3: TGCGCCAGCAGCTTGAGACAAACCGGGGAGCTGTTTTTT.

This chain uses TRBV2 with TRBJ2-7; unclear D gene. Trimming left V 2 bases short and J 6 bases short, with 11 bases between. The CDR3 is 13 residues long. Looked up from germline, CDR1 is SNHLY and CDR2 is FYNNEI. The CDR3 sequence is CASSESENSEQYF. CDR3 DNA: TGTGCCAGCAGTGAAAGTGAGAACTCCGAGCAGTACTTC.

The chain employs TRBV4-2 and TRBJ1-3; D perhaps matches TRBD1 (6 bases). CDR3 size: 17 residues. CDR1 LGHNA and CDR2 YNFKEQ come from the germline V gene. Trimming left V 1 base short and J 3 bases short, with 16 bases between. Here the CDR3 reads CASSQGAIGGLGNTIYF. CDR3 in DNA: TGTGCCAGCAGCCAAGGGGCCATAGGGGGACTTGGAAACACCATATATTTT.

The chain links TRBV5-1 to TRBJ1-5; D gene unclear. Germline CDR1 and CDR2: SGHRS and YFSETQ. The V end was cut by 5 bases, the J end by 9 bases, with 15 bases between. CDR3 length equals 13 residues. The chain's CDR3 is CASRPTTTGPQHF. The DNA for the CDR3 is TGCGCCAGCAGACCGACCACGACGGGGCCCCAGCATTTT.

The chain has TRBV28 and TRBJ1-2; 9 bases align to TRBD1. This CDR3 spans 16 amino acids. CDR1 is MDHEN, CDR2 SYDVKM, per germline. Trimming took 6 bases from V and 3 from J; bases not matched to a gene: 11. In DNA form, the CDR3 reads TGTGCCAGCAGCAGTCCCGGGACAGGGTTGGACTATGGCTACACCTTC. It codes for CASSSPGTGLDYGYTF.

The V gene is TRBV6-1, the J gene TRBJ2-7; TRBD1 matches at 9 bases. The CDR3 totals 12 residues. Germline CDR1 MNHNS, CDR2 SASEGT. V lost 8 bases and J lost 5; bases outside the gene matches: 4. CDR3 in DNA: TGTGCCAGCTGGACAGGGGCCCACGAGCAGTACTTC. Its protein is CASWTGAHEQYF.

The chain carries TRBV5-1 and TRBJ2-1, with TRBD2 as a possible D gene (6 bases). With 0 bases removed from V and 1 base from J, the gap between germline ends came to 14 bases. The CDR3 is 17 amino acids. CDR1 is SGHRS and CDR2 is YFSETQ in the germline V gene. CDR3 coding DNA: TGCGCCAGCAGCTTGGGTATATTGCGGGATTCCTACAATGAGCAGTTCTTC. As protein: CASSLGILRDSYNEQFF.

As to this clone: In the same sample, other DNA sequences code for this CDR3. This chain uses TRBV18 with TRBJ2-3; D unresolved. This CDR3 has 13 residues. V lost 0 bases and J 0 bases, leaving 1 base between the germline ends. Per germline, CDR1 KGHSH and CDR2 LQKENI. The CDR3 DNA follows: TGTGCCAGCTCACCACCCAGCACAGATACGCAGTATTTT. As protein: CASSPPSTDTQYF. Based on the CDR3 plus reference TRBV18 and TRBJ2-3, the full variable domain is NAGVMQNPRHLVRRRGQEARLRCSPMKGHSHVYWYRQLPEEGLKFMVYLQKENIIDESGMPKERFSAEFPKEGPSILRIQQVVRGDSAAYFCASSPPSTDTQYFGPGTRLTVL.

This clone has more than one count but fewer than ten. This rearrangement joins TRBV11-2 to TRBJ2-4; TRBD2 matches 14 bases. CDR3 size: 14 residues. Per germline, CDR1 SGHAT and CDR2 FQNNGV. V shed 4 bases, J shed 13 bases, and the junction held 6 bases outside the gene matches. This CDR3 is CASSSGLAGAGQYF. CDR3 nucleotide sequence: TGTGCCAGCAGCTCGGGACTAGCGGGAGCGGGACAGTACTTC.

V is TRBV19 and J is TRBJ1-1; unclear D gene. V lost 5 bases to trimming and J lost 7 bases, with 8 bases between them. The CDR3 spans 11 residues. Germline-derived CDR1 and CDR2 are LNHDA and SQIVND (reference sequence). CDR3 amino acids: CASSGPDEAFF. The CDR3 DNA follows: TGTGCCAGTAGTGGGCCGGATGAAGCTTTCTTT. Full variable domain (outside the CDR3, taken from reference TRBV19 and TRBJ1-1): DGGITQSPKYLFRKEGQNVTLSCEQNLNHDAMYWYRQDPGQGLRLIYYSQIVNDFQKGDIAEGYSVSREKKESFPLTVTSAQKNPTAFYLCASSGPDEAFFGQGTRLTVV.

This clone is deemed medium-sized (0.01 to 0.1%). The rearrangement links TRBV5-1 to TRBJ1-3, with 7 positions matching TRBD1. V shed 3 bases, J shed 0 bases, and the junction held 6 bases outside the gene matches. The germline gives CDR1 SGHRS, CDR2 YFSETQ. CDR3 length: 16 residues. This CDR3 is CASSWTGTGSGNTIYF. CDR3 bases: TGCGCCAGCAGCTGGACAGGAACGGGCTCTGGAAACACCATATATTTT.